This TCR beta chain was documented in a study of regulatory T cells in long-lasting Graves disease. Per the germline V gene, CDR1 is MNHNS and CDR2 is SASEGT. The CDR3 is 13 amino acids. Trimming took off 7 bases at V and 2 bases at J, with 11 bases between the two ends. Time point indicated: persistent/refractory GD, antithyroid drugs over 5 years with positive TRAb. Generation of the TCR library employed RNA extracted from PBMCs. There are many counts of this clonotype. Its matching antigen is unknown. Study observations and caveats: A limited number of samples was an acknowledged limitation. Patients with persistent disease showed a bias toward TRBV28, TRBJ1-2 and TRBJ2-5.

TCR beta libraries were built with iRepertoire HTBI primers and Arm-PCR of CDR3 regions. TCRdb called the multiplex PCR reads again in MiXCR, with one record for every CDR3 protein. The table includes about 400,000 distinct CDR3 sequences, about a fifth detected once. The J gene is TRBJ1-1, the V gene TRBV6-1; TRBD1 might be the D (6 bases). The clonotype was recovered from a female donor with Graves disease. Specimen: peripheral blood mononuclear cells (PBMCs), collected when the disease was refractory, from a patient treated with antithyroid drugs. The CDR3 DNA reads as TGTGCCAGCAAATTGGACAGTAACACTGAAGCTTTCTTT. Protein: CASKLDSNTEAFF.